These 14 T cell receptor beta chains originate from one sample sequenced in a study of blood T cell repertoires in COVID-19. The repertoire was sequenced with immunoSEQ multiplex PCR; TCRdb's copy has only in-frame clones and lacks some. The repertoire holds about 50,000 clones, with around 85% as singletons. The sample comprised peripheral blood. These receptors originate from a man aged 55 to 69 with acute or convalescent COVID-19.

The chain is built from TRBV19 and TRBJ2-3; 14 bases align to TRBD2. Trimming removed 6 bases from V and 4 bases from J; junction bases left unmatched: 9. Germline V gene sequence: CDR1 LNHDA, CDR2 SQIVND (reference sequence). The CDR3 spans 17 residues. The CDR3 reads CASRGSGTSGRSDTQYF. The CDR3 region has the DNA TGTGCCAGTAGGGGGTCCGGGACTAGCGGGAGATCAGATACGCAGTATTTT. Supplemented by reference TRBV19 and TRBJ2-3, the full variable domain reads DGGITQSPKYLFRKEGQNVTLSCEQNLNHDAMYWYRQDPGQGLRLIYYSQIVNDFQKGDIAEGYSVSREKKESFPLTVTSAQKNPTAFYLCASRGSGTSGRSDTQYFGPGTRLTVL.

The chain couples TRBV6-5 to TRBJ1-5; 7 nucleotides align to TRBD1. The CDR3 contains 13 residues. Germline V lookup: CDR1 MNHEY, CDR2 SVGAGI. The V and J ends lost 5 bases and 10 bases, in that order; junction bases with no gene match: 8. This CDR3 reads CASSLTGQPPQHF. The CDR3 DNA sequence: TGTGCCAGCAGTCTTACGGGACAGCCACCCCAGCATTTT.

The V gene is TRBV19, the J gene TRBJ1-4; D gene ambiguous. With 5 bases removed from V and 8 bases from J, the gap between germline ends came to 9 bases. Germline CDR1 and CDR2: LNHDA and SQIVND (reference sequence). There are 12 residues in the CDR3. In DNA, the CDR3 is TGTGCCAGTAGTCCGGGGAGCGAAAAACTGTTTTTT. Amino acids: CASSPGSEKLFF.

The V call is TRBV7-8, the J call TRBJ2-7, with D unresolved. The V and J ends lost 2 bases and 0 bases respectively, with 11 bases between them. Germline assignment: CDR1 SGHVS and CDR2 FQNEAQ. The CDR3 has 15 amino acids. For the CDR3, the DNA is TGTGCCAGCAGCTTATGGGCAGAGAGCTCCTACGAGCAGTACTTC. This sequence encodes CASSLWAESSYEQYF.

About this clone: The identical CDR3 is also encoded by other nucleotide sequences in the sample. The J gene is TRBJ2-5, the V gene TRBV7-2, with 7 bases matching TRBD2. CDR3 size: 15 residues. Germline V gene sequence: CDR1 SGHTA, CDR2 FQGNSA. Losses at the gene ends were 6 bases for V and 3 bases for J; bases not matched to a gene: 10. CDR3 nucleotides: TGTGCCAGCAGTCTCATGGGACGGGGGGAAGAGACCCAGTACTTC. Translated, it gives CASSLMGRGEETQYF.

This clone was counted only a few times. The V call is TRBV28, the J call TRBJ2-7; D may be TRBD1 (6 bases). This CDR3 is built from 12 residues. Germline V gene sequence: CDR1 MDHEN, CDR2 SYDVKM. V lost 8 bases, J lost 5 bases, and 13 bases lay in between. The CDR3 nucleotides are TGTGCCAGCGAGGGGGTATGGCACGAGCAGTACTTC. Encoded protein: CASEGVWHEQYF.

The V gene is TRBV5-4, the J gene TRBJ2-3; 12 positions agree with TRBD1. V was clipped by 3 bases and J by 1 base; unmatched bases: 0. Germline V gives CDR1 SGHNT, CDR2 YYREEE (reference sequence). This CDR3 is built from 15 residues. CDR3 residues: CASSWDRGRTDTQYF. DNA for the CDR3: TGTGCCAGCAGCTGGGACAGGGGGCGCACAGATACGCAGTATTTT.

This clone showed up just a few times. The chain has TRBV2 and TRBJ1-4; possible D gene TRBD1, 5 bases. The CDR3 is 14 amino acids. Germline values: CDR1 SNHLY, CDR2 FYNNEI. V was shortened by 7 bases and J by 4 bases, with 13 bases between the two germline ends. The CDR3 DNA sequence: TGTGCCAGCAACGTTGACAGATTTAATGAAAAACTGTTTTTT. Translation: CASNVDRFNEKLFF. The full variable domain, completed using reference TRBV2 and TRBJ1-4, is EPEVTQTPSHQVTQMGQEVILRCVPISNHLYFYWYRQILGQKVEFLVSFYNNEISEKSEIFDDQFSVERPDGSNFTLKIRSTKLEDSAMYFCASNVDRFNEKLFFGSGTQLSVL.

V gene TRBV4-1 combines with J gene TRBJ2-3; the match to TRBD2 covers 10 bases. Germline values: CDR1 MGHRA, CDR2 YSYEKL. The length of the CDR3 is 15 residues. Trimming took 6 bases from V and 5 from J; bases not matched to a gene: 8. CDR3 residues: CASRLAGRRVDTQYF. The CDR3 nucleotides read TGCGCCAGCAGACTAGCGGGGCGGCGGGTAGATACGCAGTATTTT.

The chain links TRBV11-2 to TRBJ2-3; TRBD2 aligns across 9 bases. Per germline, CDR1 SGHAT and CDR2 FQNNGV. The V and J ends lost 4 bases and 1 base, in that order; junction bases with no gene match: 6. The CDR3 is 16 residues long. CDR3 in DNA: TGTGCCAGCAGCTGGCTAGCGGGATCGGGCACAGATACGCAGTATTTT. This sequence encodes CASSWLAGSGTDTQYF.

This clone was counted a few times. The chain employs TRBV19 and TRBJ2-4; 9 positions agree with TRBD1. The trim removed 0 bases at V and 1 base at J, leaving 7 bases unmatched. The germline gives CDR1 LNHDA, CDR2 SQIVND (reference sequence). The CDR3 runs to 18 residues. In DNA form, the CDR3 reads TGTGCCAGTAGTATAGATGCTCTTGGACAGGGGGCCAAAAACATTCAGTACTTC. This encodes CASSIDALGQGAKNIQYF. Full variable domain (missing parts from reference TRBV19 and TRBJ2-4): DGGITQSPKYLFRKEGQNVTLSCEQNLNHDAMYWYRQDPGQGLRLIYYSQIVNDFQKGDIAEGYSVSREKKESFPLTVTSAQKNPTAFYLCASSIDALGQGAKNIQYFGAGTRLSVL.

Here the CDR3 reads CASSPPSTRNQPQHF. In DNA form, the CDR3 reads TGTGCCAGCTCCCCCCCCTCGACGCGGAATCAGCCCCAGCATTTT. The rearrangement uses TRBV6-5 and TRBJ1-5; D call uncertain. The CDR3 has 15 amino acids. CDR1 and CDR2 (germline): MNHEY, SVGAGI. V was pared by 8 bases and J by 4 bases, with 18 bases between.

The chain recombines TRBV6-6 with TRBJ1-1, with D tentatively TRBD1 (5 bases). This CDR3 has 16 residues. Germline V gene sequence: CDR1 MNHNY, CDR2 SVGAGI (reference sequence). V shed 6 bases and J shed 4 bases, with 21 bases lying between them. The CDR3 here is CASRISGGDRGTEAFF. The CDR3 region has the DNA TGTGCCAGCAGAATTAGCGGGGGGGATAGGGGCACTGAAGCTTTCTTT.

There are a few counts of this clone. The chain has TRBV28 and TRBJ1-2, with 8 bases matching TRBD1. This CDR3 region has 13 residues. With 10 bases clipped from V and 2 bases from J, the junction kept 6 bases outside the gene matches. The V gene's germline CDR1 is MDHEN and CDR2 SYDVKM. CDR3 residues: CATERTGNYGYTF. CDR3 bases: TGTGCCACCGAACGGACAGGGAACTATGGCTACACCTTC.